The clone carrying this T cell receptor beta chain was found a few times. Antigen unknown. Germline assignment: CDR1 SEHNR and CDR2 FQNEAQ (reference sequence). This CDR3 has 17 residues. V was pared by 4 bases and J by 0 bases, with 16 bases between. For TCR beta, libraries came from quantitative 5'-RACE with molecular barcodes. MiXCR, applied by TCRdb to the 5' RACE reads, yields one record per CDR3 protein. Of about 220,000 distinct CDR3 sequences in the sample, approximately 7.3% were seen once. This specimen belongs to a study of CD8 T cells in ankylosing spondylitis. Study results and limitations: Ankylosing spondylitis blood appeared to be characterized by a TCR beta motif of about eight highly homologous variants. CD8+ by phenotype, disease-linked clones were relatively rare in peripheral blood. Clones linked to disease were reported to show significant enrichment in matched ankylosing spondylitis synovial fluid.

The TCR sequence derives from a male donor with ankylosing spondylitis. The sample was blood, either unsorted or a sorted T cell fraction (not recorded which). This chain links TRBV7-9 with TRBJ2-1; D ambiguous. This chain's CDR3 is CASSSRLRTSSYNEQFF. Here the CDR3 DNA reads TGTGCCAGCAGCTCACGTTTACGGACGAGCTCCTACAATGAGCAGTTCTTC.